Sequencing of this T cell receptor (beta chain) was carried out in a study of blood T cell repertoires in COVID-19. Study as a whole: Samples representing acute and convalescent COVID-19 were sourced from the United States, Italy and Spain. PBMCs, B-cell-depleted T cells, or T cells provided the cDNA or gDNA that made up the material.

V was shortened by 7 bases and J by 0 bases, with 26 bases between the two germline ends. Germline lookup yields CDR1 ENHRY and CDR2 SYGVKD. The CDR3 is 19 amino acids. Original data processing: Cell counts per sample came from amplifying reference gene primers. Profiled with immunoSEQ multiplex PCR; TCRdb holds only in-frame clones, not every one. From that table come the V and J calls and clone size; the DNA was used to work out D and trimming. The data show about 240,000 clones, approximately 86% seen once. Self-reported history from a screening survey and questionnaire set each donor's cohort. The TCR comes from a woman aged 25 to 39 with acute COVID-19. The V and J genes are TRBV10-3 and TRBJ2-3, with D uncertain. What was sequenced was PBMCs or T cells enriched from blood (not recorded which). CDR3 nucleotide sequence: TGTGCCATCAAAGTCGGTCAGCGCTTGAATACTGCTAGCACAGATACGCAGTATTTT. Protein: CAIKVGQRLNTASTDTQYF.